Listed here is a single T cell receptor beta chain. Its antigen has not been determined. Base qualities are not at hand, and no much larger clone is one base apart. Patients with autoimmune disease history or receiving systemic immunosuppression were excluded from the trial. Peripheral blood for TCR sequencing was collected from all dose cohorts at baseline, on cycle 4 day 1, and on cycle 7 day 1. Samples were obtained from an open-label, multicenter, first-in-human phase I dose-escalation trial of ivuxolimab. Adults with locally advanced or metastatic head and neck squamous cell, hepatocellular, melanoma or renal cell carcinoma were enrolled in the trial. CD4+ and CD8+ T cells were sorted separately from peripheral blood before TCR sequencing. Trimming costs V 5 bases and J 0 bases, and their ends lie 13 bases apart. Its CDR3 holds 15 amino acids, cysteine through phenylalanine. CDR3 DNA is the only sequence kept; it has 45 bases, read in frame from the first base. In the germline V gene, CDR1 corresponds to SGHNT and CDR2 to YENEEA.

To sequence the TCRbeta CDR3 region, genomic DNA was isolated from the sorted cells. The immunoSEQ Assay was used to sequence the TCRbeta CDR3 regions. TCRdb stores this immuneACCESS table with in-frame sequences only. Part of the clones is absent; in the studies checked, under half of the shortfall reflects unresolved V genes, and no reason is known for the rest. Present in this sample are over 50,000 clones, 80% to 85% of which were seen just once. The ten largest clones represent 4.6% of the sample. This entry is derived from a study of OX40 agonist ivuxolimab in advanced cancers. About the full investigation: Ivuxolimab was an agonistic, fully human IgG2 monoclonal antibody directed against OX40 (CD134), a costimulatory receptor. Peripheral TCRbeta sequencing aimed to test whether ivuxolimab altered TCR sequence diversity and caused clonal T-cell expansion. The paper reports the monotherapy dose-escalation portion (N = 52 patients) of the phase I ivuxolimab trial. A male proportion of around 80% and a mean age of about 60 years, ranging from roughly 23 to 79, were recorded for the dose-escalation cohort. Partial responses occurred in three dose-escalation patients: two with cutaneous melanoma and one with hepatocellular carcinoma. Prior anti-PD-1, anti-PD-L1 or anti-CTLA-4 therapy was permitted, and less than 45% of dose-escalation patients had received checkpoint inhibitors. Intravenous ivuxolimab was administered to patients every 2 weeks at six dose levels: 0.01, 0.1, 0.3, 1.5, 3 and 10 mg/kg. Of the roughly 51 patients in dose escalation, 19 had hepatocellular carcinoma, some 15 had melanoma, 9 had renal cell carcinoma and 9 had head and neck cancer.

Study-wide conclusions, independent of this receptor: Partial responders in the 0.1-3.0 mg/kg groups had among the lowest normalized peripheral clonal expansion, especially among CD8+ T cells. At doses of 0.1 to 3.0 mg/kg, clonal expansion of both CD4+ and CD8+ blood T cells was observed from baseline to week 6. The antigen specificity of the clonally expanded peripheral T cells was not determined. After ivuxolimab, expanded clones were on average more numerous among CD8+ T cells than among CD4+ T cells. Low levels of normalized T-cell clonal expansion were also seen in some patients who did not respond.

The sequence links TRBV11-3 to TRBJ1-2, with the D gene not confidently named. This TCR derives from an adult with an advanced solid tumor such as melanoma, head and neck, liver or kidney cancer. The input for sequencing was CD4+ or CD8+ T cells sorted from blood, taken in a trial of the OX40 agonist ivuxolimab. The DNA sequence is TGTGCCAGCAGCCCTGACATAACCGCTAACTATGGCTACACCTTC. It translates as CASSPDITANYGYTF.